The present T cell receptor beta chain was sequenced within a study of CD8 T cells in ankylosing spondylitis (dated by TCRdb to 2015 to 2018). Background for the entire study: The study set out to find disease-linked TCR variants by profiling T cell receptor beta repertoires in ankylosing spondylitis patients and healthy donors. In total, the full study cohort was made up of some 110 healthy donors and 20 to 25 ankylosing spondylitis patients. Peripheral blood was sampled, and synovial fluid was additionally collected from ankylosing spondylitis patients.

CDR1 and CDR2 are drawn from the germline V gene (reference sequence): LGHDT, YNNKEL. V loses 1 base of germline sequence and J loses 11 bases, and the interval between the two ends is 13 bases. Counted from cysteine to phenylalanine, this CDR3 has 13 amino acids. Here the CDR3 DNA is all that survives: 39 bases in frame from base 1. Sequencing was performed on an Illumina HiSeq 2500. TCR beta libraries were prepared by quantitative 5'-RACE with molecular barcodes. In the authors' own workflow: A new computational method, built on a probabilistic model of VDJ rearrangement, was used to identify disease-linked TCR variants. The public reads were reprocessed in TCRdb via fastp at Q25 and MiXCR, keeping in-frame beta chains. CDR3 protein sequences are deduplicated, and each keeps its most common genes and DNA. The V and J calls come from TCRdb's annotation, not from the publication. For this sample there are some 340,000 distinct CDR3 sequences; approximately 15% appear just once. 1.1% of the sample is held by the ten biggest clonotypes.

Broader findings and caveats from the paper: The disease-linked clones showed a CD8+ phenotype and occurred at relatively low frequencies in peripheral blood. Some TCR beta motif variants had previously been reported in synovial fluid and blood of reactive arthritis patients, which suggested common disease-initiation mechanisms. Significant enrichment of the disease-linked clones was reported in matched synovial fluid samples from ankylosing spondylitis patients. Blood from ankylosing spondylitis patients appeared to be characterized by a TCR beta motif composed of roughly 8 highly homologous amino acid variants.

Note on this clonotype: Its antigen specificity is not known. Qualities for individual bases were not recorded, and no much larger clone is one base off.

The rearranged chain carries TRBV3-1 and TRBJ2-3; TRBD1 could be the D gene, as 5 bases match. Sequencing input: blood, either unsorted or a sorted T cell fraction (not recorded which). The receptor's source is a male donor with ankylosing spondylitis or in good health (not recorded which). The CDR3 protein is CASSQADISGQYF. Here is the DNA: TGTGCCAGCAGCCAAGCGGACATCTCGGGGCAGTATTTT.